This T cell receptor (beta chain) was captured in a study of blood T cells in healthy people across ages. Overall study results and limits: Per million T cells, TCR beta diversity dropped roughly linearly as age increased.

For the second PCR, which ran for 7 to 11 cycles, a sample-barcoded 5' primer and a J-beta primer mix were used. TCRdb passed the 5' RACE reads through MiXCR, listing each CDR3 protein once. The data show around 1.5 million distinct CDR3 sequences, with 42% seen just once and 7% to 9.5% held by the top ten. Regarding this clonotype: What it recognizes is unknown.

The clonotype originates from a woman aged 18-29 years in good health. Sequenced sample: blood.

CDR3 nucleotide sequence: TGTGCCAGCAGCTTTGAACTAGCGGGACACAATGAGCAGTACTTC. This codes for CASSFELAGHNEQYF. This chain joins TRBV7-8 and TRBJ2-5, with 10 bases aligning to TRBD2. Germline trimming cut 3 bases from V and 11 bases from J; bases unmatched to any gene: 12. This CDR3 has 15 residues. Per the germline V gene, CDR1 is SGHVS and CDR2 is FQNEAQ.